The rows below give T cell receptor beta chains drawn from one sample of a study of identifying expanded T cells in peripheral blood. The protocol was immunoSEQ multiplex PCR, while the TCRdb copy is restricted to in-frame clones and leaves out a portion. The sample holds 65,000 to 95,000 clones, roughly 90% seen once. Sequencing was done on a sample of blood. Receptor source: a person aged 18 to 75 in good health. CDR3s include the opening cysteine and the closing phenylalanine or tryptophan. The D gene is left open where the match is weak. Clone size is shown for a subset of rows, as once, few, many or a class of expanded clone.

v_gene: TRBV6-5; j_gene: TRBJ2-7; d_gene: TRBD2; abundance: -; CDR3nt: TGTGCCAGCAGTTTATCTAGCGGGGGAGGCCGGTACTTC; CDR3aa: CASSLSSGGGRYF
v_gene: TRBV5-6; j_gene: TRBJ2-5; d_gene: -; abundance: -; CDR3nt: TGTGCCAGCAGCAAAATGACCGTCCAAGAGACCCAGTACTTC; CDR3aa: CASSKMTVQETQYF
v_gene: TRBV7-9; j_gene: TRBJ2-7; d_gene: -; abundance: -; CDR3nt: TGTGCCAGCAGCTTAGAGGGGCCCTACGAGCAGTACTTC; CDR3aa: CASSLEGPYEQYF
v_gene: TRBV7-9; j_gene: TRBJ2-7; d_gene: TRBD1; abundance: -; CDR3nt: TGTGCCAGCAGCCGGGACAGTCACGAGCAGTACTTC; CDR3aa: CASSRDSHEQYF
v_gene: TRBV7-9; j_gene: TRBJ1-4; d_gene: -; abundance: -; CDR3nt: TGTGCCAGCAGCTTAGGGGTGGCACAGGACGTCCCTGAAAAACTGTTTTTT; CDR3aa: CASSLGVAQDVPEKLFF
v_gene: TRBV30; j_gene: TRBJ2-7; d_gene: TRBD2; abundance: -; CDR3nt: TGTGCCTGGAGTGTACGGCTAGCGGGAACCTACGAGCAGTACTTC; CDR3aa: CAWSVRLAGTYEQYF
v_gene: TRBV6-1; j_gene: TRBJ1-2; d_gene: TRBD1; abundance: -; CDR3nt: TGTGCCAGCAGTGAAAGGACAGGGAAGGGAGATGGCTACACCTTC; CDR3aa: CASSERTGKGDGYTF
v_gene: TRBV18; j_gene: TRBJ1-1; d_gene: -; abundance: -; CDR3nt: TGTGCCAGCTCGCACGACAGAAAGAACACTGAAGCTTTCTTT; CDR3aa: CASSHDRKNTEAFF
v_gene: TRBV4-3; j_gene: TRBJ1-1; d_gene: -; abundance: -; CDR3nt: TGCGCCAGCAGCCAAGGTCGGCAGCTCGCTTTGGCGAACACTGAAGCTTTCTTT; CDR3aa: CASSQGRQLALANTEAFF
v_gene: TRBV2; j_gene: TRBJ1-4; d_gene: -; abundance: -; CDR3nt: TGTGCCAGCATGTGGTCCCCAACAACTAATGAAAAACTGTTTTTT; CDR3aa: CASMWSPTTNEKLFF
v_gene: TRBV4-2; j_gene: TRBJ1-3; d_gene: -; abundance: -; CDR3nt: TGTGCCAGCAGCCAAGAGGGGTTATTTGGAAACACCATATATTTT; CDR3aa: CASSQEGLFGNTIYF
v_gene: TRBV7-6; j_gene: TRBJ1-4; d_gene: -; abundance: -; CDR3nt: TGTGCCAGCAGCTTAGCAGGGTGGGGGAATGAAAAACTGTTTTTT; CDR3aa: CASSLAGWGNEKLFF
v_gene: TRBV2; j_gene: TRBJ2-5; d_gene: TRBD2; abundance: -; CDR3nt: TGTGCCAGCATCGCGGGGGGGGCAGAGACCCAGTACTTC; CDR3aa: CASIAGGAETQYF
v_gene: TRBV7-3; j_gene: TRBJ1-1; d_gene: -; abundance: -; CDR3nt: TGTGCCAGCAGCCTGTGGGGACGGAAGGACACTGAAGCTTTCTTT; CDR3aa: CASSLWGRKDTEAFF
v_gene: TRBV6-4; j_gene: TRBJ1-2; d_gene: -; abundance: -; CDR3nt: TGTGCCAGCAGTGACGAGGGTTCCGGGGGCTACACCTTC; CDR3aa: CASSDEGSGGYTF
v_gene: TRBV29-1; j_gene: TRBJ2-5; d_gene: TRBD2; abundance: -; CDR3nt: TGCAGCGTTGGTGGACTAGCGGGGGCCTCCCAAGAGACCCAGTACTTC; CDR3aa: CSVGGLAGASQETQYF
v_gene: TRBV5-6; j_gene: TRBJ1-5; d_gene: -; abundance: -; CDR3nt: TGTGCCAGCAGCTACGCGACGAGTCATCAGCCCCAGCATTTT; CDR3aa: CASSYATSHQPQHF
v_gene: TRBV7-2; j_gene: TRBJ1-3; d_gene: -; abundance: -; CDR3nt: TGTGCCAGCAGCTTCGCAGTATCTGGAAACACCATATATTTT; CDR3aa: CASSFAVSGNTIYF
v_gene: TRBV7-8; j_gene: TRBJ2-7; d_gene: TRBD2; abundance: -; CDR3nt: TGTGCCAGCAGCACGACTAGCGGGAGCCCCTCCGCCTACGAGCAGTACTTC; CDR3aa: CASSTTSGSPSAYEQYF
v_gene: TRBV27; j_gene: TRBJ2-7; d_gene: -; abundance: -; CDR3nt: TGTGCCAGCAGTTTATCGGGACGGTGGGTCTACGAGCAGTACTTC; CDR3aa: CASSLSGRWVYEQYF
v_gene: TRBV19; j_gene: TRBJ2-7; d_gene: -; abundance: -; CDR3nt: TGTGCCAGTAGGGGATCCGGGACGGGAGAACTCTACGAGCAGTACTTC; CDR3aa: CASRGSGTGELYEQYF
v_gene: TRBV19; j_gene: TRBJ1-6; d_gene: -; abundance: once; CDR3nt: TGTGCCAGTACCACTGCAGCGGAGTGGAATTCACCCCTCCACTTT; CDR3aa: CASTTAAEWNSPLHF
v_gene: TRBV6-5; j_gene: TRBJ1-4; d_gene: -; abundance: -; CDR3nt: TGTGCCAGCAGTTACTCCCCGACAGCAACTAATGAAAAACTGTTTTTT; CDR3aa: CASSYSPTATNEKLFF
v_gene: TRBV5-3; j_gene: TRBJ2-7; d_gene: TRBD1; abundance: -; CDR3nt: TGTGCCAGAAGTGTGTTTGGGACAGGGGTGGACGAGCAGTACTTC; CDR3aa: CARSVFGTGVDEQYF
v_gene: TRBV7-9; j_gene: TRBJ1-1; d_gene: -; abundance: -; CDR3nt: TGTGCCAGCAGCTTTCCCCTTTGGGGCCGATTGGAAAACACTGAAGCTTTCTTT; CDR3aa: CASSFPLWGRLENTEAFF
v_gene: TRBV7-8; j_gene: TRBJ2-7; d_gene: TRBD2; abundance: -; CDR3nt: TGTGCCAGCAGCCCGACTAGCGGGAGGTTGTTTAGCTCCTACGAGCAGTACTTC; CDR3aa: CASSPTSGRLFSSYEQYF
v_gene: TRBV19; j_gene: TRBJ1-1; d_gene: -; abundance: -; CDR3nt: TGTGCCAGTAGTCGGGAAGCTCCAACGATTGAAGCTTTCTTT; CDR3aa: CASSREAPTIEAFF
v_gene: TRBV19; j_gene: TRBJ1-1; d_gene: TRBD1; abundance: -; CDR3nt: TGTGCCAGTACTTCGACAGGGATTAAAACTGAAGCTTTCTTT; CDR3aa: CASTSTGIKTEAFF
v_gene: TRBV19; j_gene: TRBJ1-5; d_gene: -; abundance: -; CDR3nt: TGTGCCAGTACCCATGGGGGCCCTCTCCCCCAGCCCCAGCATTTT; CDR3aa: CASTHGGPLPQPQHF